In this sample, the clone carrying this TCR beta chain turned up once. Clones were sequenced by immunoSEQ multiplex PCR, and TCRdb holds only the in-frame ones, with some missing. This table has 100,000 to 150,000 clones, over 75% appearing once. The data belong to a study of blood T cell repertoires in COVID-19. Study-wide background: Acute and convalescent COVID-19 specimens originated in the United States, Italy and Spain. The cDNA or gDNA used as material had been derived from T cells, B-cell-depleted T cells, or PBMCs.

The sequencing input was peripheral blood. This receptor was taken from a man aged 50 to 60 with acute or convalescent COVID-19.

CDR3 coding DNA: TGTGCCAGCTCACCAGTGTTAGCGGGAGGGGAGACCCAGTACTTC. It yields the protein CASSPVLAGGETQYF. This sequence joins TRBV18 and TRBJ2-5; 11 nucleotides line up with TRBD2. With 2 bases clipped from V and 5 bases from J, the junction kept 4 bases outside the gene matches. Per germline, CDR1 KGHSH and CDR2 LQKENI. This CDR3 comprises 15 residues.